A selection of T cell receptor beta chains follows, all from one sample in a study of blood T cells in healthy people across ages. TCRdb used MiXCR to reprocess the 5' RACE reads, holding one entry per CDR3 protein. The sample holds approximately 1.5 million distinct CDR3 sequences, about 35% seen once. Sequencing input: blood. The receptors originated from a woman between 25 and 40 years old in good health. Each CDR3 is given with its conserved first and last residue.

J	V	length	CDR3
TRBJ1-1	TRBV7-8	13	CACRRTELHEAFF
TRBJ2-1	TRBV5-1	14	CASSLTSGNHEQFF
TRBJ2-1	TRBV6-1	15	CASSEGRAGHNEQFF
TRBJ2-5	TRBV7-9	16	CASSPPQGGVRETQYF
TRBJ1-4	TRBV4-1	17	CASSPGTGGWTNEKLFF
TRBJ2-7	TRBV20-1	15	CSAHPPLAGTYEQYF
TRBJ2-1	TRBV5-1	15	CASSTLDRGGYEQFF
TRBJ1-1	TRBV6-1	14	CASSALGGNTEAFF
TRBJ1-1	TRBV6-5	14	CASSTSTGGIEAFF
TRBJ2-5	TRBV5-1	17	CASSLAEGVDNRETQYF
TRBJ2-1	TRBV6-1	16	CASSGLSMTSYNEQFF
TRBJ2-1	TRBV27	18	CASSLSVGSRSSYNEQFF
TRBJ2-1	TRBV4-2	14	CVSSQESAYNEQFF
TRBJ1-1	TRBV21-1	14	CASSKVGPGTEAFF
TRBJ2-7	TRBV5-1	16	CASSRGGQGAWYEQYF
TRBJ1-2	TRBV3-1	14	CASSLRQGYYGYTF
TRBJ2-7	TRBV4-2	17	CASSPEVRLASSYEQYF
TRBJ1-5	TRBV2	15	CASSPQGGANQPQHF
TRBJ2-1	TRBV20-1	16	CSATIPSGSSYNEQFF
TRBJ2-7	TRBV10-3	13	CAISERPSYEQYF
TRBJ2-2	TRBV5-1	16	CASSLGQGMSTGELFF
TRBJ2-3	TRBV3-1	12	CASSPGAYTQYF
TRBJ2-6	TRBV4-1	17	CASSQESGSSGANALTF
TRBJ1-1	TRBV7-2	14	CASSPSAMNTEAFF
TRBJ1-1	TRBV5-1	15	CASSLVGQATLEAFF
TRBJ2-4	TRBV20-1	13	CSARKESKNIQYF
TRBJ1-5	TRBV20-1	13	CSARDRRSQPQHF
TRBJ2-7	TRBV5-1	14	CASSPQVISYEQYF
TRBJ1-6	TRBV7-2	16	CASSLVGAGNNSPLHF
TRBJ1-2	TRBV6-2/TRBV6-3	13	CASSYSAGGGYTF
TRBJ1-4	TRBV9	15	CASSVGSDGGEKLFF
TRBJ2-5	TRBV6-1	15	CASRSSAGGTETQYF
TRBJ2-1	TRBV30	12	CAWTLGDNEQFF
TRBJ1-3	TRBV7-8	19	CASSSQGRGRSNSGNTIYF
TRBJ2-7	TRBV3-1	13	CASSQDRAIEQYF
TRBJ1-1	TRBV5-1	13	CASGLERNTEAFF
TRBJ2-1	TRBV28	16	CASNIPGEGSYNEQFF
TRBJ2-5	TRBV12-3/TRBV12-4	14	CASTPGQGRETQYF
TRBJ1-2	TRBV7-9	18	CASSGMTVKPRANCGYTF
TRBJ2-7	TRBV11-2	14	CASSAGTMSYEQYF
TRBJ2-7	TRBV7-8	15	CASSLGSRESYEQYF
TRBJ2-1	TRBV7-2	14	CASSLSTYSNEQFF
TRBJ2-6	TRBV6-2/TRBV6-3	16	CASSGTGPSGANVLTF
TRBJ2-7	TRBV28	13	CASSGPPLYEQYF
TRBJ2-7	TRBV9	14	CASSPTLEQYEQYF
TRBJ1-2	TRBV7-9	14	CASSLSRETNGYTF
TRBJ2-7	TRBV14	15	CASSQAGQGFGEQYF
TRBJ2-1	TRBV6-6	16	CASSYSEGPPRNEQFF
TRBJ1-2	TRBV28	12	CASEDANYGYTF
TRBJ2-1	TRBV20-1	13	CSAPPPTRNEQFF
TRBJ2-2	TRBV12-5	20	CASGLVSGSGRPYSIGELFF
-	TRBV27	14	CATRLAPLLYEQYF
TRBJ1-6	TRBV5-1	14	CASSFPQSNSPLHF
TRBJ2-2	TRBV27	16	CASSFSGRRPGGELFF
TRBJ2-7	TRBV2	15	CASRPGQGGPYEQYF
TRBJ2-7	TRBV5-1	15	CASSLDGLRGYEQYF
TRBJ2-7	TRBV7-9	16	CASSSAQGRASYEQYF
TRBJ1-6	TRBV11-2	13	CASSPTLNSPLHF